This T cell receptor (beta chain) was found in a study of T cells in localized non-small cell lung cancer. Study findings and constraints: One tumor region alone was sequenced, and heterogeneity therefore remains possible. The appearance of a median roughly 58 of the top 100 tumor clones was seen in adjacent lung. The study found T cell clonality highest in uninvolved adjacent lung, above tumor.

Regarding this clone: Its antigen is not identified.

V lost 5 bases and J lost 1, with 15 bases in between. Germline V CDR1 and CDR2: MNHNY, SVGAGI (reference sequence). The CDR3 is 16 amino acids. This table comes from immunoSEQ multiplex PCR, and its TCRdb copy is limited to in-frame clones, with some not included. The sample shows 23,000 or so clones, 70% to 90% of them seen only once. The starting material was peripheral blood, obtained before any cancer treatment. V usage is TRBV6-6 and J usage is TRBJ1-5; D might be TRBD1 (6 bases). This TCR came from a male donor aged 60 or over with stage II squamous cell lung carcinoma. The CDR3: CASSNHRAGSNQPQHF. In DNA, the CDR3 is TGTGCCAGCAGTAACCACAGGGCAGGCAGCAATCAGCCCCAGCATTTT.